This T cell receptor beta chain was retrieved from a study of shared clonotypes between healthy human individuals. Study conclusions and caveats: The genetic and exposure-history diversity represented was limited by few donors. Sharing across four donors was highest in naive CD4 (approximately 5%) and lowest in memory CD8 (approximately 0.4%). Large sequencing depth failed to make sorted-subset sequencing complete, rarefaction showed.

Replicate PCRs from sorted subsets contained approximately 190 ng DNA, which is around 30,000 T cell genomes. Only in-frame clones appear in the TCRdb table, and some are missing; sequencing was by immunoSEQ multiplex PCR. The sample includes roughly 2.6 million clones, 90% to 95% of them seen just once. Note on this clone: Antigen specificity is unknown.

Per germline, CDR1 MNHNS and CDR2 SASEGT. The CDR3 covers 14 residues. V gave up 2 bases and J gave up 11 bases; unmatched junction bases: 6. The receptor was isolated from a man aged 18 to 29 in good health. This chain links TRBV6-1 with TRBJ1-6, with TRBD1 matching 7 bases. Material for sequencing was naive CD4+ T cells sorted from blood. As for subset: CD45RA+ positively selected. CDR3 coding DNA: TGTGCCAGCAGTGAACCAGGGGGTAGGGCACCCCTCCACTTT. Amino acid sequence: CASSEPGGRAPLHF.